What follows are 27 T cell receptor beta chains derived from one specimen sequenced in a study of blood T cell repertoires in COVID-19. Only in-frame clones appear in the TCRdb table, and some are missing; sequencing was by immunoSEQ multiplex PCR. The sample includes approximately 91,000 clones, over 70% seen only once; the top ten take about 10%. The source material was peripheral blood. The receptors originated from a woman of 80 years or more with acute or convalescent COVID-19.

V usage is TRBV6-2 or TRBV6-3 and J usage is TRBJ1-5, with D possibly being TRBD1 (6 bases). There are 15 residues in the CDR3. V gave up 2 bases and J gave up 0 bases, with 8 bases separating them. In germline, CDR1 is MNHEY, CDR2 SVGEGT. The DNA for the CDR3 is TGTGCCAGCAGTTACGGACAGACTAGCAATCAGCCCCAGCATTTT. Protein product: CASSYGQTSNQPQHF.

DNA of the CDR3: TGTGCCCACCACCACTACGACAGCAATCAGCCCCAGCATTTT. As protein: CAHHHYDSNQPQHF. This rearrangement joins TRBV6-5 to TRBJ1-5; D is unclear. V shed 11 bases and J shed 1 base, with 15 bases lying between them. Germline CDR1 reads MNHEY; CDR2 reads SVGAGI. This CDR3 region has 14 residues.

This chain links TRBV19 with TRBJ1-1, with a possible D match to TRBD1 (5 bases). V dropped 10 bases and J dropped 1 base, with 13 bases sitting between them. Germline V lookup: CDR1 LNHDA, CDR2 SQIVND (reference sequence). The CDR3 consists of 13 residues. The CDR3 region is CATEPRENTEAFF. The CDR3 DNA sequence: TGTGCCACCGAACCCAGGGAGAACACTGAAGCTTTCTTT.

The chain couples TRBV9 to TRBJ1-4; 9 bases align to TRBD1. Germline values: CDR1 SGDLS, CDR2 YYNGEE. V shed 3 bases, J shed 5 bases, and the junction held 5 bases outside the gene matches. The CDR3 length is 15 residues. This chain's CDR3 is CASSGSGQGNEKLFF. CDR3 coding DNA: TGTGCCAGCAGCGGGTCGGGACAGGGAAATGAAAAACTGTTTTTT.

In its sample, this clone was seen once. V and J are TRBV19 and TRBJ1-1; 7 nucleotides match TRBD1. Trimming at V came to 3 bases and at J to 1 base, leaving 8 bases not matched to a gene. Germline CDR1 reads LNHDA; CDR2 reads SQIVND (reference sequence). The CDR3 loop spans 16 amino acids. The CDR3 DNA follows: TGTGCCAGTAGTATTGGACGGGAGGGGGCGAACACTGAAGCTTTCTTT. Its translation: CASSIGREGANTEAFF.

The V and J genes are TRBV19 and TRBJ2-1; no clear D gene. The germline V and J ends were trimmed by 8 bases and 3 bases, with 8 bases remaining between them. The CDR3 is 12 amino acids. CDR1 LNHDA and CDR2 SQIVND come from the germline V gene (reference sequence). Here the CDR3 reads CASLGVYNEQFF. The CDR3 DNA reads as TGTGCCAGTCTAGGCGTCTACAATGAGCAGTTCTTC.

This clone was seen a handful of times. The J gene is TRBJ2-3, the V gene TRBV5-1; 8 nucleotides align to TRBD2. The length of the CDR3 is 14 residues. CDR1 SGHRS and CDR2 YFSETQ come from the germline V gene. Germline trimming cut 3 bases from V and 6 bases from J; bases unmatched to any gene: 6. CDR3 residues: CASSSAGVYDTQYF. The CDR3 DNA sequence: TGCGCCAGCAGCTCAGCGGGAGTCTACGATACGCAGTATTTT.

The chain employs TRBV19 and TRBJ2-3, with 9 bases lining up with TRBD2. CDR3 length equals 17 residues. CDR1 LNHDA and CDR2 SQIVND come from the germline V gene (reference sequence). With V trimmed by 1 base and J by 2 bases, 7 bases remained unmatched. The CDR3 nucleotides are TGTGCCAGTAGTATAGGCGTCGGCGGGGGGGCCACAGATACGCAGTATTTT. Residues: CASSIGVGGGATDTQYF.

The chain uses TRBV4-3 and TRBJ1-3; 9 positions agree with TRBD1. The length of the CDR3 is 16 residues. CDR1 and CDR2 from the germline V gene are LGHNA and YSLEER. V shed 0 bases, J shed 6 bases, and the junction held 6 bases outside the gene matches. CDR3 DNA: TGCGCCAGCAGCCAAGATTCGGGACAGGGCACAAACACCATATATTTT. As protein: CASSQDSGQGTNTIYF.

The genes are TRBV18 and TRBJ2-7; D is perhaps TRBD2 (5 bases). Germline-derived CDR1 and CDR2 are KGHSH and LQKENI. The length of the CDR3 is 14 residues. Trimming left V 0 bases short and J 6 bases short, with 12 bases between. Here the CDR3 reads CASSPPSTEGEQYF. In nucleotides, the CDR3 is TGTGCCAGCTCACCACCGTCCACCGAGGGCGAGCAGTACTTC.

This rearrangement joins TRBV7-9 to TRBJ1-1; 7 bases fit TRBD1. Per the germline V gene, CDR1 is SEHNR and CDR2 is FQNEAQ (reference sequence). The J segment lost 1 base and the V segment lost 4 bases, leaving 9 bases of the junction unmatched. This CDR3 is 16 amino acids long. Here the CDR3 DNA reads TGTGCCAGCAGCTCATTAGCAGGGGGAGGGAACACTGAAGCTTTCTTT. It yields the protein CASSSLAGGGNTEAFF.

The chain combines TRBV6-2 or TRBV6-3 with TRBJ1-2, with D perhaps TRBD1 (6 bases). V was pared by 2 bases and J by 2 bases, with 15 bases between. Germline values: CDR1 MNHEY, CDR2 SVGEGT. This CDR3 has 16 residues. The CDR3 region is CASSYGGPLINYGYTF. The CDR3 bases are TGTGCCAGCAGTTACGGGGGCCCTCTTATCAACTATGGCTACACCTTC.

J is TRBJ2-3 and V is TRBV7-2; 9 bases map to TRBD2. Germline V lookup: CDR1 SGHTA, CDR2 FQGNSA. The length of the CDR3 is 18 residues. The V gene end was trimmed by 5 bases and the J gene end by 1 base; junction bases not matched to a gene: 13. CDR3 region: CASSKMAGGRIGTDTQYF. CDR3 nucleotides: TGTGCCAGCAGCAAGATGGCGGGGGGGCGGATAGGCACAGATACGCAGTATTTT. The whole variable domain, remainder taken from reference TRBV7-2 and TRBJ2-3, is GAGVSQSPSNKVTEKGKDVELRCDPISGHTALYWYRQSLGQGLEFLIYFQGNSAPDKSGLPSDRFSAERTGGSVSTLTIQRTQQEDSAVYLCASSKMAGGRIGTDTQYFGPGTRLTVL.

The chain joins TRBV7-9 to TRBJ2-1; 8 bases are a match to TRBD1. Germline CDR1 and CDR2: SEHNR and FQNEAQ (reference sequence). The ends lost 11 bases at V and 7 bases at J; junction bases unmatched: 13. CDR3 size: 14 residues. The CDR3 nucleotides read TGTGCCGGGGGGACCGGGACAGGCCCTAATGAGCAGTTCTTC. It encodes CAGGTGTGPNEQFF.

The chain has TRBV3-1 (or the pseudogene TRBV3-2) and TRBJ1-4; a weak D match, TRBD1 (6 bases). V gave up 7 bases and J gave up 4 bases, with 10 bases separating them. This CDR3 is 13 amino acids long. CDR1 is LGHDT and CDR2 is YNNKEL in the germline V gene (reference sequence). DNA of the CDR3: TGTGCCAGCACCACCAGGGGTAATGAAAAACTGTTTTTT. This codes for CASTTRGNEKLFF.

The V gene is TRBV11-2, the J gene TRBJ2-5, with 11 bases identical to TRBD2. The CDR3 runs to 15 residues. V shed 3 bases, J shed 5 bases, and the junction held 5 bases outside the gene matches. Germline V gene sequence: CDR1 SGHAT, CDR2 FQNNGV. The chain's CDR3 is CASSLTSGMGETQYF. CDR3 sequence (DNA): TGTGCCAGCAGCTTGACTAGCGGGATGGGGGAGACCCAGTACTTC.

This clone has a single count. The V gene is TRBV6-6, the J gene TRBJ2-5, with a weak D call TRBD1 (6 bases). V was clipped by 6 bases and J by 3 bases, with 11 bases between them. Germline V gives CDR1 MNHNY, CDR2 SVGAGI (reference sequence). CDR3 length: 13 residues. For the CDR3, the DNA is TGTGCCAGCAGAAACAGGGAAAAAGAGACCCAGTACTTC. Translated: CASRNREKETQYF.

The V and J genes are TRBV25-1 and TRBJ2-1, with 11 nucleotides matching TRBD2. V shed 8 bases and J 5 bases; nucleotides not matched to a gene: 2. CDR3 length: 13 residues. Looked up from germline, CDR1 is MGHDK and CDR2 is SYGVNS. CDR3 loop: CASRGLADNEQFF. CDR3 DNA: TGTGCCAGCCGGGGACTAGCGGACAATGAGCAGTTCTTC.

V is TRBV5-8 and J is TRBJ1-2, with D unclear. V lost 4 bases and J 3 bases, leaving 19 bases between the germline ends. In germline, CDR1 is SGHTS, CDR2 YDEGEE. CDR3 length: 16 residues. Written as DNA, the CDR3 is TGTGCCAGCAGCCTCCCCGGCGGATTGCGGCACTATGGCTACACCTTC. This gives the protein CASSLPGGLRHYGYTF.

The chain is built from TRBV6-2 or TRBV6-3 and TRBJ1-5; D not resolved. Looked up from germline, CDR1 is MNHEY and CDR2 is SVGEGT. The V end was cut by 4 bases, the J end by 0 bases, with 7 bases between. CDR3 length equals 14 residues. Here the CDR3 reads CASSSGNSNQPQHF. The DNA of the CDR3 is TGTGCCAGCAGTTCCGGGAATAGCAATCAGCCCCAGCATTTT.

V is TRBV30 and J is TRBJ2-1; D perhaps matches TRBD2 (6 bases). The CDR3 has 14 residues. Trimming stripped 5 bases from V and 3 bases from J, with 14 bases between. The germline V gene encodes CDR1 GTSNPN and CDR2 SVGIG (reference sequence). CDR3 residues: CAWGDWGVYNEQFF. For the CDR3, the DNA is TGTGCCTGGGGGGACTGGGGGGTCTACAATGAGCAGTTCTTC. Full variable domain (outside the CDR3, taken from reference TRBV30 and TRBJ2-1): SQTIHQWPATLVQPVGSPLSLECTVEGTSNPNLYWYRQAAGRGLQLLFYSVGIGQISSEVPQNLSASRPQDRQFILSSKKLLLSDSGFYLCAWGDWGVYNEQFFGPGTRLTVL.

V gene TRBV24-1 combines with J gene TRBJ1-5; possibly TRBD1 for D (5 bases). V was clipped by 0 bases and J by 0 bases, with 26 bases between them. Germline V gives CDR1 KGHDR, CDR2 SFDVKD. This CDR3 region has 22 residues. The CDR3 region has the DNA TGTGCCACCAGTGATTTGAAGAAATCCGGCAGGGAAGGACGTTATAGCAATCAGCCCCAGCATTTT. Amino acid sequence: CATSDLKKSGREGRYSNQPQHF.

This sequence joins TRBV5-6 and TRBJ2-5; 7 nucleotides align to TRBD1. The CDR3 consists of 18 residues. CDR1 is SGHDT, CDR2 YYEEEE, per germline. Trimming cost V 4 bases and J 1 base; bases outside gene matches: 16. The CDR3 nucleotides are TGTGCCAGCAGCCCGTTGGACAGGCCCCTACGGGGCCAAGAGACCCAGTACTTC. Its translation: CASSPLDRPLRGQETQYF.

This chain connects TRBV12-3 or TRBV12-4 to TRBJ2-3; D not certain. The CDR3 runs 12 residues. V was pared by 8 bases and J by 2 bases, with 8 bases between. The CDR3 nucleotides read TGTGCCAGCTCGACTTACACAGATACGCAGTATTTT. Translating gives CASSTYTDTQYF.

This clone has more than one count but fewer than ten. The chain carries TRBV6-1 and TRBJ2-2; 7 positions agree with TRBD1. The CDR3 covers 17 residues. CDR1 is MNHNS and CDR2 is SASEGT in the germline V gene. The V gene end was trimmed by 1 base and the J gene end by 7 bases; junction bases not matched to a gene: 12. CDR3 bases: TGTGCCAGCAGTGAAGATGAAAGGGCAGGGGGTAGCGGGGAGCTGTTTTTT. Translated, it gives CASSEDERAGGSGELFF.

The chain joins TRBV18 to TRBJ2-2; TRBD1 matches at 7 bases. The CDR3 totals 16 residues. CDR1 and CDR2 from the germline V gene are KGHSH and LQKENI. The V segment lost 4 bases and the J segment 0 bases; nucleotides outside the gene matches: 5. The CDR3 is CASSQNRGSNTGELFF. As DNA, the CDR3 is TGTGCCAGCTCACAAAACAGGGGTTCGAACACCGGGGAGCTGTTTTTT.

This clone has just a few counts. The chain is built from TRBV7-8 and TRBJ2-2; maybe TRBD2 (6 bases). V was clipped by 5 bases and J by 7 bases, with 20 bases between them. The CDR3 covers 16 residues. Germline lookup yields CDR1 SGHVS and CDR2 FQNEAQ. CDR3 amino acids: CASSAGGAFLGGELFF. For the CDR3, the DNA is TGTGCCAGCAGCGCCGGAGGGGCATTTCTTGGCGGGGAGCTGTTTTTT.